Sequencing of this T cell receptor beta chain was carried out in a study of monozygotic twins with inflammatory bowel disease. Study-level points and caveats: Backing was not found for a single strong signal or clonotype associated with IBD. Versus healthy twins, IBD patients showed fewer clonotypes shared with others, especially with disease activity.

As for this clonotype: The antigen is undetermined.

The CDR3 sequence is 14 residues long. The input for each TCR library was about 3.5 ug of total RNA. With the 5' RACE reads reprocessed, TCRdb shows one record per CDR3 protein and no DNA. The sample has approximately 300,000 distinct CDR3 sequences. Staff drew a roughly 2.5 ml blood sample from each donor. The V and J genes are TRBV12-3 or TRBV12-4 and TRBJ1-1; the TRBD1 assignment by TCRdb is unverifiable without DNA. This clonotype was sampled from a human donor with ulcerative colitis or Crohn's disease, or a healthy co-twin of an affected twin (not recorded which). What was sequenced was blood. The CDR3 is CASSRDRGVVGAFF.